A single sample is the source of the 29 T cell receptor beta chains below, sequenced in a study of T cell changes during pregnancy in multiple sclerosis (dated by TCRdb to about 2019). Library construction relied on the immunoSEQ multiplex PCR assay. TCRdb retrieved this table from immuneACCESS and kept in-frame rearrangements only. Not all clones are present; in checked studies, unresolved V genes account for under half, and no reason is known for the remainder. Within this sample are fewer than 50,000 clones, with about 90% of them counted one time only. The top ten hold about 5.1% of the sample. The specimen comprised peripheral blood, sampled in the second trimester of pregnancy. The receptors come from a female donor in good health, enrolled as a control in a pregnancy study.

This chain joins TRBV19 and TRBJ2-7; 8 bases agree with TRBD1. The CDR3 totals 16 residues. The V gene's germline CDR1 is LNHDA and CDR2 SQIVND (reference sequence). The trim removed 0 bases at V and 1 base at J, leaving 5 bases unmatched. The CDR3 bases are TGTGCCAGTAGTATAGATGGACAGGGCCTTTCCTACGAGCAGTACTTC. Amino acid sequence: CASSIDGQGLSYEQYF.

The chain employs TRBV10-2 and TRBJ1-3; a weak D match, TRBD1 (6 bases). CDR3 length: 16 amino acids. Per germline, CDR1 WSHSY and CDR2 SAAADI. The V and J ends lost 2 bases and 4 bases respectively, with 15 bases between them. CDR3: CASSEHLGGLGNTIYF. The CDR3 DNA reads TGCGCCAGCAGTGAGCACTTAGGGGGTTTGGGAAACACCATATATTTT.

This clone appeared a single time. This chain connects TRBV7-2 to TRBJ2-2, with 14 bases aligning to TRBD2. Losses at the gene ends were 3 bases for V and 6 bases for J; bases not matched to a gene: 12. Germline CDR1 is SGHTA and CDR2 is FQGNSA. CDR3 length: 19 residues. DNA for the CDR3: TGTGCCAGCAGCTTTAGGGGACTAGCGGGAGATCGGAAACCCGGGGAGCTGTTTTTT. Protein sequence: CASSFRGLAGDRKPGELFF.

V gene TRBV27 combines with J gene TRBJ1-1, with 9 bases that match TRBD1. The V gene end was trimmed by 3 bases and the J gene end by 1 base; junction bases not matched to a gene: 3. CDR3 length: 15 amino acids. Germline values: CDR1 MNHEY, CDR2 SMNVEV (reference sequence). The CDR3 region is CASSLGTGWNTEAFF. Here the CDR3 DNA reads TGTGCCAGCAGTTTGGGGACAGGGTGGAACACTGAAGCTTTCTTT.

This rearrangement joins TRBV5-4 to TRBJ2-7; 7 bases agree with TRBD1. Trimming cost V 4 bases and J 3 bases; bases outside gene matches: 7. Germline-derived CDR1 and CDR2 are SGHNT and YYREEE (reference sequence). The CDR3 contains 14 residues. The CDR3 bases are TGTGCCAGCAGCCGACCGGGACAGCACTACGAGCAGTACTTC. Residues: CASSRPGQHYEQYF.

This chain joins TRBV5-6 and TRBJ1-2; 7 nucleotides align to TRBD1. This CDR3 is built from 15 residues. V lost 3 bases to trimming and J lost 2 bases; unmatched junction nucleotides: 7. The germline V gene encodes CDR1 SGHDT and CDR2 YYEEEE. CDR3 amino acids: CASSSVGQLNYGYTF. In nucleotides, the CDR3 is TGTGCCAGCAGCTCCGTGGGACAGTTAAACTATGGCTACACCTTC.

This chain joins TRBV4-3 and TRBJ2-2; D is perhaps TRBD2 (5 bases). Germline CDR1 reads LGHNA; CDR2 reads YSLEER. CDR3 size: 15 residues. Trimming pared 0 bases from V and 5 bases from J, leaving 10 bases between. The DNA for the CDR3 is TGCGCCAGCAGCCAAGATCATCCGGGGACCGGGGAGCTGTTTTTT. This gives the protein CASSQDHPGTGELFF.

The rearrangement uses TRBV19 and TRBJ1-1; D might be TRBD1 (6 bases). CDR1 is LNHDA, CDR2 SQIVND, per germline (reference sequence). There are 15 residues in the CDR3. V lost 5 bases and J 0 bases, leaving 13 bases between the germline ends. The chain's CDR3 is CASSYTGTLNTEAFF. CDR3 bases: TGTGCCAGTAGTTACACAGGGACCTTGAACACTGAAGCTTTCTTT.

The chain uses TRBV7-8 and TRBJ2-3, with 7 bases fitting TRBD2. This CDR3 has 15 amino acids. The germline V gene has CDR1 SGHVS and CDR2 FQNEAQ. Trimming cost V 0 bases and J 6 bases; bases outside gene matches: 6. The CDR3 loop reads CASSLAAGYSDTQYF. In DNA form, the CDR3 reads TGTGCCAGCAGCTTAGCAGCGGGGTACTCTGATACGCAGTATTTT.

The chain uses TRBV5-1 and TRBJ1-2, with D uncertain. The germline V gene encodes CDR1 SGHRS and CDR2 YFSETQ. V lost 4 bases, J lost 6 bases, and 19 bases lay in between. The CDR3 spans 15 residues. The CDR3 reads CASSETPTGIDGYTF. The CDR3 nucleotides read TGCGCCAGCAGCGAAACGCCAACGGGGATTGATGGCTACACCTTC.

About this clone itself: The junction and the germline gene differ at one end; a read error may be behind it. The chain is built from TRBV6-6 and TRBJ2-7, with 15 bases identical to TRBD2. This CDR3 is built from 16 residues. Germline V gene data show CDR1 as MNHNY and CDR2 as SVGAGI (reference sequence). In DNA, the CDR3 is TGTGCCAGCAGCGGACTAGCGGGAGGGACCTCCCACGAGCAGTACTTC. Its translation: CASSGLAGGTSHEQYF.

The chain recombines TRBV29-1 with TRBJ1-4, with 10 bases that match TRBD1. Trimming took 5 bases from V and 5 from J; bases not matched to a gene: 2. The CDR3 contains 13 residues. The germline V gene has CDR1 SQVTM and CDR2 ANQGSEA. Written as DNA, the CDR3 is TGCAGCGTTCAGGACAGGGGGAATGAAAAACTGTTTTTT. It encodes CSVQDRGNEKLFF.

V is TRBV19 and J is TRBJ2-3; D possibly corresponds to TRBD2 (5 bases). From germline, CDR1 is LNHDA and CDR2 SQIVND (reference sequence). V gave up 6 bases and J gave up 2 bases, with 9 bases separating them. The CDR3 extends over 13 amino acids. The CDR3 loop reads CASRSRDTDTQYF. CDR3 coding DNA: TGTGCCAGTAGGTCGAGGGACACAGATACGCAGTATTTT.

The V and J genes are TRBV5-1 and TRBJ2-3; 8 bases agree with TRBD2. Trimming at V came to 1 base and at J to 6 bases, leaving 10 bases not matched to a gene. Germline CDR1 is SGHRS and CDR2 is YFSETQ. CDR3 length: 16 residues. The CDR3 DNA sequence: TGCGCCAGCAGCTTGACAACTAGTGTAGCGGGGGATACGCAGTATTTT. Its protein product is CASSLTTSVAGDTQYF. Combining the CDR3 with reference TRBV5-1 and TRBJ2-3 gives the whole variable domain KAGVTQTPRYLIKTRGQQVTLSCSPISGHRSVSWYQQTPGQGLQFLFEYFSETQRNKGNFPGRFSGRQFSNSRSEMNVSTLELGDSALYLCASSLTTSVAGDTQYFGPGTRLTVL.

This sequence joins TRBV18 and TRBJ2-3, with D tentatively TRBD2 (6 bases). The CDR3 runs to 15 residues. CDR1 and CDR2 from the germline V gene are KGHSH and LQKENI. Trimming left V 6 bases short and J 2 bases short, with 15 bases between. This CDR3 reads CASSKFSGYTDTQYF. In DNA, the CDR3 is TGTGCCAGCTCTAAATTTAGCGGTTACACAGATACGCAGTATTTT.

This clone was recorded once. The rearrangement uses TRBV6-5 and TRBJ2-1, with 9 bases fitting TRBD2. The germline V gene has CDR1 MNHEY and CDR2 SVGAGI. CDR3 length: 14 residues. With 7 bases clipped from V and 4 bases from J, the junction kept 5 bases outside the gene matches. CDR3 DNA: TGTGCCAGCACCGTGACTAGCGGTTACAATGAGCAGTTCTTC. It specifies CASTVTSGYNEQFF.

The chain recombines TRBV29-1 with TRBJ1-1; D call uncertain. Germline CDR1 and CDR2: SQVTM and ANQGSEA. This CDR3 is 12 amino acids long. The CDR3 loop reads CIPGNTNTEAFF. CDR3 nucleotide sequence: TGCATCCCGGGGAATACGAACACTGAAGCTTTCTTT. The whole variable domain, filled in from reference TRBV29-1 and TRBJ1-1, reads SAVISQKPSRDICQRGTSLTIQCQVDSQVTMMFWYRQQPGQSLTLIATANQGSEATYESGFVIDKFPISRPNLTFSTLTVSNMSPEDSSIYLCIPGNTNTEAFFGQGTRLTVV.

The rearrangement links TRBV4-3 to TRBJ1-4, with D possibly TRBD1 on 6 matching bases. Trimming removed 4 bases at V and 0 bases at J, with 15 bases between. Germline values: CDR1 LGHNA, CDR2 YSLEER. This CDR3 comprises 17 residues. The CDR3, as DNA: TGCGCCAGCAGCCGAATACTGGACAGAGCAACTAATGAAAAACTGTTTTTT. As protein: CASSRILDRATNEKLFF.

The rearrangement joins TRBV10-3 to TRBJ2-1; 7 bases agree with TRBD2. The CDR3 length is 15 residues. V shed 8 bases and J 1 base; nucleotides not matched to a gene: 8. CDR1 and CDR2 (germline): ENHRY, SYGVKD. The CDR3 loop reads CAIGELGGSYNEQFF. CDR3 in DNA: TGTGCCATCGGGGAATTGGGAGGGTCCTACAATGAGCAGTTCTTC.

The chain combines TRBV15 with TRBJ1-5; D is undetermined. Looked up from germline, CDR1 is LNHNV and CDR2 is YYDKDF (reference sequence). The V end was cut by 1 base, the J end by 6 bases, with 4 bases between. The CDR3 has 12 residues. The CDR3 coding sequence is TGTGCCACCAGCAGAGTTCGTCAGCCCCAGCATTTT. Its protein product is CATSRVRQPQHF.

CDR3 amino acids: CASSSGGSTGELFF. CDR3 sequence (DNA): TGTGCCAGTAGTTCTGGCGGGAGCACCGGGGAGCTGTTTTTT. This chain uses TRBV19 with TRBJ2-2, with 7 bases identical to TRBD2. Germline CDR1 is LNHDA and CDR2 is SQIVND (reference sequence). The CDR3 spans 14 residues. The V and J ends lost 5 bases and 4 bases, in that order; junction bases with no gene match: 4.

CDR3 protein: CASSQGAGRETQYF. The CDR3 DNA reads TGCGCCAGCAGCCAAGGGGCGGGGCGGGAGACCCAGTACTTC. The chain employs TRBV4-3 and TRBJ2-5; D perhaps matches TRBD2 (6 bases). Germline CDR1 is LGHNA and CDR2 is YSLEER. This CDR3 comprises 14 residues. V lost 1 base to trimming and J lost 5 bases, with 11 bases between them.

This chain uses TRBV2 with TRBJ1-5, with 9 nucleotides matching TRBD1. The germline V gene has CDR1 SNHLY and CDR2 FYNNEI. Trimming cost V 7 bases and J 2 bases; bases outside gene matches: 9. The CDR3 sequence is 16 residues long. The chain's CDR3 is CASKGGQGYGNQPQHF. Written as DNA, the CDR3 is TGTGCCAGCAAAGGGGGACAGGGTTATGGCAATCAGCCCCAGCATTTT.

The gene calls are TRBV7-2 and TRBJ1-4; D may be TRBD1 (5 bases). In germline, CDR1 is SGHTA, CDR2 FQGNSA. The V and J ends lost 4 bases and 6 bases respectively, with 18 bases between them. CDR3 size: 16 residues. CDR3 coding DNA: TGTGCCAGCAGCTCTGTCGGGGCTTCGGGGGATGAAAAACTGTTTTTT. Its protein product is CASSSVGASGDEKLFF.

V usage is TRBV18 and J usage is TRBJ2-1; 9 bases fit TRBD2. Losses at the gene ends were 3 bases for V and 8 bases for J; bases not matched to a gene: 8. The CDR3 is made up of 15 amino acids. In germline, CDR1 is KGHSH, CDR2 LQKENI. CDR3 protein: CASSPRAGGLHEQFF. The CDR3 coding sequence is TGTGCCAGCTCACCGAGGGCGGGGGGGCTACATGAGCAGTTCTTC. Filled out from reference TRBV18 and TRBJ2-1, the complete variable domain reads NAGVMQNPRHLVRRRGQEARLRCSPMKGHSHVYWYRQLPEEGLKFMVYLQKENIIDESGMPKERFSAEFPKEGPSILRIQQVVRGDSAAYFCASSPRAGGLHEQFFGPGTRLTVL.

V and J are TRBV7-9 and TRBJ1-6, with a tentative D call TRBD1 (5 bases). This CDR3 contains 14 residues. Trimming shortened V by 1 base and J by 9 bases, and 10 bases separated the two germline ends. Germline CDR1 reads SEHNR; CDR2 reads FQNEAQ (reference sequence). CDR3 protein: CASSLEQVSSPLHF. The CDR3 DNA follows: TGTGCCAGCAGCTTAGAACAGGTTTCTTCACCCCTCCACTTT. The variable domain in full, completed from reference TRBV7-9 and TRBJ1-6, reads DTGVSQNPRHKITKRGQNVTFRCDPISEHNRLYWYRQTLGQGPEFLTYFQNEAQLEKSRLLSDRFSAERPKGSFSTLEIQRTEQGDSAMYLCASSLEQVSSPLHFGNGTRLTVT.

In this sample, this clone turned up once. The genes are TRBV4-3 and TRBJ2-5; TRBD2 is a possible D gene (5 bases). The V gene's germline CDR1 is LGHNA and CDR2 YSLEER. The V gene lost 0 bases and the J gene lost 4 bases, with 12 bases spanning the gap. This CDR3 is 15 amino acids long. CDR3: CASSQDRGRGETQYF. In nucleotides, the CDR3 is TGCGCCAGCAGCCAAGATCGGGGTCGGGGAGAGACCCAGTACTTC.

The CDR3 region is CASSWTSERDTQYF. CDR3 nucleotides: TGTGCCAGTAGTTGGACTAGCGAGAGGGATACGCAGTATTTT. The chain carries TRBV19 and TRBJ2-3; 9 bases fit TRBD2. CDR1 is LNHDA and CDR2 is SQIVND in the germline V gene (reference sequence). J lost 6 bases, V lost 5 bases, and 6 bases had no gene match. CDR3 size: 14 residues.

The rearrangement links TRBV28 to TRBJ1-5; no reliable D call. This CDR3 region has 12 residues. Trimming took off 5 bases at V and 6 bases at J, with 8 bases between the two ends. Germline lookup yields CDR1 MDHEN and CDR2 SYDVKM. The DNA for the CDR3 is TGTGCCAGCAGTCCCTATGCTCAGCCCCAGCATTTT. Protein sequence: CASSPYAQPQHF. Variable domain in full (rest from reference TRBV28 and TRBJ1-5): DVKVTQSSRYLVKRTGEKVFLECVQDMDHENMFWYRQDPGLGLRLIYFSYDVKMKEKGDIPEGYSVSREKKERFSLILESASTNQTSMYLCASSPYAQPQHFGDGTRLSIL.